This T cell receptor beta chain emerged from a study of T cell responses to AZD1222 COVID-19 vaccine. The method was immunoSEQ multiplex PCR; TCRdb's version includes in-frame clones alone and lacks a portion of them. The data contain over 110,000 clones, roughly 89% of them singletons. With 1 base clipped from V and 3 bases from J, the junction kept 5 bases outside the gene matches. Germline V gene lookup returns CDR1 LGHDT and CDR2 YNNKEL (reference sequence). The CDR3 has 15 amino acids. Study-level results: Baseline seropositives among AZD1222 recipients totaled only five or six.

This clone occurred once. Its antigen is still unknown. The chain carries TRBV3-1 (or the pseudogene TRBV3-2) and TRBJ1-2, with TRBD1 identical over 7 bases. This TCR came from an adult in good health. The sample here was peripheral blood, taken on day 0 of AZD1222 vaccination. CDR3 nucleotide sequence: TGTGCCAGCAGCCAAGCAACAGGGGCCTACTATGGCTACACCTTC. This sequence encodes CASSQATGAYYGYTF.